This T cell receptor (beta chain) was captured by sequencing in a study of regulatory T cells in long-lasting Graves disease. The time point: newly diagnosed GD, antithyroid drugs for less than 3 months. Extracted PBMC RNA gave rise to the TCR library. Broader study findings: Analyses excluded thyroid tissue, covering peripheral blood alone.

Building of the TCR beta libraries involved iRepertoire HTBI primers and Arm-PCR of CDR3 regions. In TCRdb, the multiplex PCR reads were re-called with MiXCR into one record per CDR3 protein. The table includes almost 450,000 distinct CDR3 sequences, 16% detected once. This clonotype was detected many times. Its specificity is not known. Germline V gives CDR1 SEHNR, CDR2 FQNEAQ (reference sequence). The length of the CDR3 is 13 residues. V was clipped by 10 bases and J by 9 bases, with 22 bases between them. This same sample was also taken into another study, of T cells in Graves' hyperthyroidism and ophthalmopathy.

This sample comprised peripheral blood mononuclear cells (PBMCs), obtained at new diagnosis, from a patient treated with antithyroid drugs. The sequence was obtained from a woman aged 25 to 39 with Graves disease. The chain uses TRBV7-9 and TRBJ2-7, with D tentatively TRBD2 (5 bases). CDR3 loop: CAIPRQDGSGQYF. CDR3 bases: TGTGCCATCCCCCGCCAGGATGGAAGCGGGCAGTACTTC. The full variable domain, its missing parts supplied by reference TRBV7-9 and TRBJ2-7, is DTGVSQNPRHKITKRGQNVTFRCDPISEHNRLYWYRQTLGQGPEFLTYFQNEAQLEKSRLLSDRFSAERPKGSFSTLEIQRTEQGDSAMYLCAIPRQDGSGQYFGPGTRLTVT.